This T cell receptor beta chain is from a study of cytomegalovirus exposure and HLA in healthy donors. Notes on the study in general: Indistinguishable V segments, including TRBV6-2 and TRBV6-3, were excluded. HLA-A and HLA-B allele assignments for most subjects were reportedly predicted accurately using TCR beta sequences.

With 6 bases clipped from V and 6 bases from J, the junction kept 17 bases outside the gene matches. The germline gives CDR1 MNHNY, CDR2 SVGAGI (reference sequence). The CDR3 consists of 16 residues. The PCR made use of 60 Vbeta and 13 Jbeta primers. TCRdb keeps only in-frame clones here, not all; method: immunoSEQ multiplex PCR. This sample yields over 200,000 clones, of which roughly 87% are seen a single time; approximately 6.5% belongs to the top ten. Comments on this clone: Its matching antigen is unknown.

The V and J genes are TRBV6-6 and TRBJ2-7, with 7 bases matching TRBD1. The sequenced sample was PBMCs. The source is a man aged 35 to 55 in good health and CMV-seropositive. The CDR3 nucleotides are TGTGCCAGCAGCCTTATAATGGACAGGCGGCGTGGCGAGCAGTACGTC. Translated, it gives CASSLIMDRRRGEQYV.